A selection of T cell receptor beta chains follows, all from one sample in a study of vaccination effects on CD4 cells after COVID-19. Their specific antigens are unknown. Clones were read by immunoSEQ multiplex PCR, and TCRdb kept only the in-frame ones, dropping some. The table includes under 80,000 clones, more than 60% detected once. The sequencing here drew on CD4+ T cells from PBMCs cultured with SARS-CoV-2 spike peptides, taken before COVID-19 vaccination. These receptor sequences come from a human donor who received a COVID-19 vaccine. Both conserved end residues are part of each CDR3. Fields, in order: V gene, J gene, D gene, clone size, CDR3 protein, CDR3 DNA. The D gene is left open where the match is weak. Some rows have no size entry. The others give once, few or many, or a class for an expanded clone.

>TRBV7-2|TRBJ1-5|NA|NA
CASSPQGLSNQPQHF
TGTGCCAGCAGCCCCCAGGGGTTGAGCAATCAGCCCCAGCATTTT
>TRBV2|TRBJ2-5|TRBD1|NA
CASREDREGWETQYF
TGTGCCAGCAGGGAGGACAGGGAAGGTTGGGAGACCCAGTACTTC
>TRBV15|TRBJ1-4|NA|NA
CATGQLPTGRANEKLFF
TGTGCCACCGGACAGCTCCCTACAGGGAGAGCTAATGAAAAACTGTTTTTT
>TRBV3-1/TRBV3-2|TRBJ2-6|NA|NA
CASTSSGANVLTF
TGTGCCAGCACGAGCTCTGGGGCCAACGTCCTGACTTTC
>TRBV27|TRBJ2-3|TRBD1|NA
CASSLWDRDTQYF
TGTGCCAGCAGTTTATGGGACAGAGATACGCAGTATTTT
>TRBV6-5|TRBJ2-1|NA|NA
CASSRVRTDNEQFF
TGTGCCAGCAGTCGGGTGAGAACCGACAATGAGCAGTTCTTC
>TRBV5-1|TRBJ1-1|NA|NA
CASSLGQEQAFF
TGCGCCAGCAGCTTGGGACAGGAACAAGCTTTCTTT
>TRBV19|TRBJ1-2|NA|NA
CASSIDLGRDYGYTF
TGTGCCAGTAGTATAGATCTGGGGAGAGACTATGGCTACACCTTC
>TRBV5-1|TRBJ1-3|NA|NA
CASSLGRDTFSGNTIYF
TGCGCCAGCAGCCTCGGCCGGGACACGTTCTCTGGAAACACCATATATTTT
>TRBV5-8|TRBJ2-3|NA|once
CASPLGQFPHDDDSTDTQYF
TGTGCCAGCCCCCTCGGACAGTTCCCCCACGACGACGATAGCACAGATACGCAGTATTTT
>TRBV28|TRBJ1-2|NA|NA
CASSLRGYGYTF
TGTGCCAGCAGTTTGAGGGGCTATGGCTACACCTTC